This record covers a single T cell receptor (beta chain). Antigen specificity is unknown. The germline gives CDR1 SGHDN, CDR2 FVKESK. CDR3 length: 15 residues. The trim removed 1 base at V and 6 bases at J, leaving 8 bases unmatched. The data were taken from a study of cytomegalovirus exposure and HLA in healthy donors. Overall study: Researchers found that approximately 80% of just under 400 genotyped donors fell within the Caucasian-associated ancestry cluster. Study-wide results and limits: One later analysis reportedly identified an Asian-associated ancestry cluster that showed fewer N-insertions than the approximately 700-donor mean. Presence/absence comparisons presumed near-even sequencing depth among donors. One cluster of highly shared sequence variants probably arose as a sequencing artifact.

The primer mix had 60 Vbeta and 13 Jbeta primers. Sequencing was performed with immunoSEQ multiplex PCR; in TCRdb, only in-frame clones are kept and a portion is missing. The top ten hold 1.5% to 2% of the sample, which has 150,000 to 200,000 clones, approximately 86% seen once. The chain combines TRBV14 with TRBJ2-5, with 7 bases aligning to TRBD1. Sequences were obtained from PBMCs. This receptor was obtained from a woman aged 18-35 years in good health and CMV-seronegative. CDR3 DNA sequence: TGTGCCAGCAGCCAAGGGGGACAGCGGCGGCAGACCCAGTACTTC. It yields the protein CASSQGGQRRQTQYF.